Listed below are T cell receptor beta chains from one sample, sequenced in a study of T cell repertoires in aging, cancer and after chemotherapy. Each CDR3 protein gets one entry after TCRdb re-called the multiplex PCR reads with MiXCR. The sample shows approximately 1,500 distinct CDR3 sequences, 20% of them seen only once. Source material: blood. Receptors originate from a human donor with a solid tumor. Each CDR3 is given with its conserved first and last residue. The D gene is left open where the match is weak. Only part of the rows carry a size: once, few, many, or a class if the clone is expanded.

-	TRBV5-1	TRBJ1-4	-	CASSTSGANEKLIF	TGCGCCAGCAGCACATCGGGGGCTAATGAAAAACTGATTTTT
-	TRBV7-9	TRBJ1-6	medium-sized	CASSFWDGSSYNSPLHF	TGTGCCAGCAGCTTCTGGGACGGAAGCTCCTATAATTCACCCCTCCACTTT
-	TRBV4-3	TRBJ2-5	medium-sized	CASSQELSQETQYF	TGCGCCAGCAGCCAAGAGCTTAGCCAAGAGACCCAGTACTTC
TRBD1	TRBV19	TRBJ2-7	large	CASSTEDRGRYEQYF	TGTGCCAGTAGTACGGAGGACAGGGGGCGGTACGAGCAGTACTTC
TRBD1	TRBV23-1	TRBJ2-3	few	CASSQGTGTDTQYF	TGCGCCAGCAGTCAAGGGACAGGGACAGATACGCAGTATTTT
TRBD2	TRBV27	TRBJ2-7	medium-sized	CASSQSLQRGNYEQYF	TGTGCCAGCAGTCAGTCCCTCCAGCGGGGCAACTACGAGCAGTACTTC
TRBD1	TRBV7-2	TRBJ1-4	-	CASSPWDRLNEKLFF	TGTGCCAGCAGCCCCTGGGACAGATTGAATGAAAAACTGTTTTTT
-	TRBV12-3/TRBV12-4	TRBJ2-7	medium-sized	CASSASYEQYF	TGTGCCAGCAGTGCCTCCTACGAGCAGTACTTC
TRBD1	TRBV19	TRBJ1-2	-	CASSITGGYGYTF	TGTGCCAGTAGTATTACAGGGGGCTATGGCTACACCTTC
-	TRBV6-2/TRBV6-3	TRBJ1-6	medium-sized	CASSIERNSPLHF	TGTGCCAGCAGTATAGAGAGGAATTCACCCCTCCACTTT
-	TRBV5-3	TRBJ1-1	-	CASTLGSNTEAFF	TGCGCCAGCACGTTGGGATCGAACACTGAAGCTTTCTTT
-	TRBV4-1	TRBJ2-3	medium-sized	CASSHNQGVPSTDTQYF	TGCGCCAGCAGCCACAATCAGGGTGTCCCTAGCACAGATACGCAGTATTTT
TRBD1	TRBV6-5	TRBJ1-1	-	CVHRDRDGPEAFF	TGTGTCCACCGGGACAGGGACGGGCCTGAAGCTTTCTTT
-	TRBV15	TRBJ2-2	medium-sized	CATSSGGELFF	TGTGCCACCAGCAGCGGCGGGGAGCTGTTTTTT
-	TRBV5-4	TRBJ1-2	medium-sized	CASTVYGGGGYTF	TGTGCCAGCACCGTATATGGGGGGGGGGGCTACACCTTC
TRBD2	TRBV6-5	TRBJ2-2	-	CASSIGGDTGELFF	TGTGCCAGCAGTATTGGGGGGGACACCGGGGAGCTGTTTTTT
-	TRBV5-5	TRBJ2-7	large	CASSLAQISYEQYF	TGTGCCAGCAGCTTGGCACAGATTTCCTACGAGCAGTACTTC
TRBD2	TRBV5-5	TRBJ2-7	medium-sized	CASSLGAGNSYEQYF	TGTGCCAGCAGCTTGGGAGCGGGGAATTCCTACGAGCAGTACTTC
-	TRBV19	TRBJ2-7	medium-sized	CASSIQGILYEQYF	TGTGCCAGTAGTATCCAGGGGATCCTCTACGAGCAGTACTTC
TRBD2	TRBV27	TRBJ2-2	-	CASSLSMGREGGLTGELFF	TGTGCCAGCAGTTTATCGATGGGCAGGGAGGGTGGGCTCACCGGGGAGCTGTTTTTT
-	TRBV7-9	TRBJ1-2	few	CASSPERNYGYTF	TGTGCCAGCAGCCCCGAACGGAACTATGGCTACACCTTC
TRBD2	TRBV29-1	TRBJ2-1	few	CSVEGGRGANEQFF	TGCAGCGTTGAAGGGGGGCGGGGGGCAAATGAGCAGTTCTTC
-	TRBV6-5	TRBJ1-2	large	CASKPEGGRSYTF	TGTGCCAGCAAACCGGAGGGGGGCCGGAGCTACACCTTC
-	TRBV29-1	TRBJ1-6	large	CSVSTGASSYNSPLHF	TGCAGCGTCTCGACGGGTGCGAGCTCCTATAATTCACCCCTCCACTTT
-	TRBV12-3/TRBV12-4	TRBJ1-5	medium-sized	CASSLSGQTSNQPQHF	TGTGCCAGCAGTTTATCTGGACAGACTAGCAATCAGCCCCAGCATTTT
-	TRBV5-4	TRBJ1-1	medium-sized	CASSPKDSTEAFF	TGTGCCAGCAGCCCTAAGGACAGCACTGAAGCTTTCTTT
TRBD1	TRBV12-3/TRBV12-4	TRBJ2-6	medium-sized	CASSPGTGSLGIRGAGANVLTF	TGTGCCAGCAGCCCGGGGACAGGGAGCCTGGGTATCCGGGGAGCTGGGGCCAACGTCCTGACTTTC
-	TRBV7-6	TRBJ1-1	-	CASSLGGAHEAFF	TGTGCCAGCAGCTTAGGGGGGGCGCATGAAGCTTTCTTT
TRBD1	TRBV7-2	TRBJ1-2	-	CASSLRSGTGPYGYTF	TGTGCCAGCAGCCTGAGATCCGGGACAGGGCCGTATGGCTACACCTTC
-	TRBV15	TRBJ2-7	large	CATSRDPGRSIYEQYF	TGTGCCACCAGCAGAGATCCGGGACGGAGTATCTACGAGCAGTACTTC
-	TRBV6-1	TRBJ1-2	medium-sized	CASSDVWGAQGYTF	TGTGCCAGCAGTGATGTTTGGGGGGCACAGGGCTACACCTTC
-	TRBV18	TRBJ1-1	medium-sized	CASSPLGSEAFF	TGTGCCAGCTCACCACTGGGCTCTGAAGCTTTCTTT
-	TRBV12-3/TRBV12-4	TRBJ2-3	medium-sized	CASSLGDTDTQYF	TGTGCCAGCAGTTTGGGGGACACAGATACGCAGTATTTT
-	TRBV6-5	TRBJ1-1	medium-sized	CASSYSRTAEAFF	TGTGCCAGCAGTTACTCTCGGACAGCTGAAGCTTTCTTT
-	TRBV12-1	TRBJ2-7	-	CASSFSGTGYHLEQYF	TGTGCCAGCAGCTTTTCCGGGACAGGGTATCACCTCGAGCAGTACTTC
-	TRBV6-5	TRBJ1-1	medium-sized	CASSSQGRNTEAFF	TGTGCCAGCAGTTCACAGGGTCGGAACACTGAAGCTTTCTTT
-	TRBV5-1	TRBJ2-2	-	CASSEGRPGIGELFF	TGCGCCAGCAGCGAGGGAAGGCCCGGGATCGGGGAGCTGTTTTTT
-	TRBV30	TRBJ1-1	large	CAGEMGTEAFF	TGTGCGGGGGAAATGGGAACTGAAGCTTTCTTT
TRBD1	TRBV19	TRBJ1-2	medium-sized	CASEGAVYGYTF	TGTGCCAGCGAGGGGGCGGTCTATGGCTACACCTTC
TRBD1	TRBV6-5	TRBJ1-6	-	CASSYGTGCGSYNSPLHF	TGTGCCAGCAGTTACGGGACAGGGTGTGGGTCCTATAATTCACCCCTCCACTTT
-	TRBV12-3/TRBV12-4	TRBJ2-3	medium-sized	CASSLGVTQYF	TGTGCCAGCAGTTTAGGAGTTACGCAGTATTTT
-	TRBV12-3/TRBV12-4	TRBJ2-7	medium-sized	CASSPLTASRTEQYF	TGTGCCAGCAGCCCCCTGACGGCCTCAAGGACCGAGCAGTACTTC
TRBD1	TRBV12-3/TRBV12-4	TRBJ2-5	-	CASSLAGGARETQYF	TGTGCCAGCAGCCTGGCAGGGGGCGCGAGGGAGACCCAGTACTTC
TRBD2	TRBV12-3/TRBV12-4	TRBJ2-1	medium-sized	CASGRGGEQFF	TGTGCCAGTGGACGGGGGGGTGAGCAGTTCTTC